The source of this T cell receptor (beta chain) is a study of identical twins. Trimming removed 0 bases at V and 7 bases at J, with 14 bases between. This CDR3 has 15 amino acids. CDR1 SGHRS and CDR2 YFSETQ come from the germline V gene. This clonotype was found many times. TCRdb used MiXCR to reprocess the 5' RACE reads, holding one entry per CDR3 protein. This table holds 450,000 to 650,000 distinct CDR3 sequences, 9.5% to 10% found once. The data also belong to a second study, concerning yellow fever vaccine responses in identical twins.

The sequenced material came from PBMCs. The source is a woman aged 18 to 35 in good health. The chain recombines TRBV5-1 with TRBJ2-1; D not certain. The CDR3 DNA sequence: TGCGCCAGCAGCTTGGTGGGCAGGACCCTGAATGAGCAGTTCTTC. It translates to CASSLVGRTLNEQFF.